A selection of T cell receptor beta chains follows, all from one sample in a study of T cell responses to AZD1222 COVID-19 vaccine. Sequencing used immunoSEQ multiplex PCR; TCRdb keeps in-frame clones, though not all of them. The table lists just under 150,000 clones, approximately 86% of them singletons. The sequencing here drew on peripheral blood, taken 28 days after the second AZD1222 dose. These receptors were obtained from an adult who received the AZD1222 COVID-19 vaccine. Both conserved end residues are part of each CDR3. Each record gives: J gene, D gene, clone size, V gene, CDR3 DNA, CDR3 protein. D genes are given only for firm matches. A clone size is listed for some rows: how often the clone was seen (once, few, many), or a class if it is expanded.

TRBJ1-5	.	.	TRBV19	TGTGCCAGTAGTTTGGGGACCGCACTTAATCAGCCCCAGCATTTT	CASSLGTALNQPQHF
TRBJ1-2	TRBD1	.	TRBV6-5	TGTGCCAGCAGTCGGACAGGCAACTATGGCTACACCTTC	CASSRTGNYGYTF
TRBJ1-4	TRBD1	.	TRBV11-2	TGTGCCAGCAGCTTGGGACAGATATCAACTAATGAAAAACTGTTTTTT	CASSLGQISTNEKLFF
TRBJ1-2	.	.	TRBV3-1/TRBV3-2	TGTGCCAGCAGCCAAGAAAGCAGGGGAGTGTATGGCTACACCTTC	CASSQESRGVYGYTF
TRBJ2-7	.	.	TRBV6-5	TGTGCCAGCAGTTACATGGACGGGACCTACGAGCAGTACTTC	CASSYMDGTYEQYF
TRBJ2-5	.	.	TRBV2	TGTGCCAGCAGTGGACTAGAAGAGACCCAGTACTTC	CASSGLEETQYF
TRBJ1-6	.	.	TRBV21-1	TGTGCCAGCAGCAGAGTGTCCGGGACAGGGGACCCTAGTGGTAATTCACCCCTCCACTTT	CASSRVSGTGDPSGNSPLHF
TRBJ1-6	.	few	TRBV30	TGTGCCTGGCGGGGGAATAATTCACCCCTCCACTTT	CAWRGNNSPLHF
TRBJ2-5	.	.	TRBV6-5	TGTGCCAGCAGGTCCCTGGCAGGGAGGTTGGAGACCCAGTACTTC	CASRSLAGRLETQYF
TRBJ2-3	TRBD2	.	TRBV7-2	TGTGCCAGCAGCCAGGGACTAGCGGGGGGCACAGATACGCAGTATTTT	CASSQGLAGGTDTQYF